This T cell receptor beta chain is drawn from a study of blood T cell repertoires in COVID-19. TCRdb keeps only in-frame clones here, not all; method: immunoSEQ multiplex PCR. Among fewer than 250,000 clones listed, under 90% were seen once. CDR1 and CDR2 (germline): LNHDA, SQIVND (reference sequence). The junction had 15 bases not matched to a gene; V was cut back by 7 bases and J by 10 bases. There are 14 residues in the CDR3. With regard to this clone: This clone may be a read error of a much larger clone one base away. The same CDR3 can be traced to other DNA sequences in this sample.

The chain carries TRBV19 and TRBJ1-1; 7 nucleotides match TRBD1. The source material was PBMCs or T cells enriched from blood (not recorded which). The TCR sequence derives from a middle-aged woman who had been exposed to COVID-19. CDR3 sequence: CASTADRQVSRAFF. The CDR3 DNA follows: TGTGCCAGTACCGCGGACAGGCAGGTCTCGAGAGCTTTCTTT.